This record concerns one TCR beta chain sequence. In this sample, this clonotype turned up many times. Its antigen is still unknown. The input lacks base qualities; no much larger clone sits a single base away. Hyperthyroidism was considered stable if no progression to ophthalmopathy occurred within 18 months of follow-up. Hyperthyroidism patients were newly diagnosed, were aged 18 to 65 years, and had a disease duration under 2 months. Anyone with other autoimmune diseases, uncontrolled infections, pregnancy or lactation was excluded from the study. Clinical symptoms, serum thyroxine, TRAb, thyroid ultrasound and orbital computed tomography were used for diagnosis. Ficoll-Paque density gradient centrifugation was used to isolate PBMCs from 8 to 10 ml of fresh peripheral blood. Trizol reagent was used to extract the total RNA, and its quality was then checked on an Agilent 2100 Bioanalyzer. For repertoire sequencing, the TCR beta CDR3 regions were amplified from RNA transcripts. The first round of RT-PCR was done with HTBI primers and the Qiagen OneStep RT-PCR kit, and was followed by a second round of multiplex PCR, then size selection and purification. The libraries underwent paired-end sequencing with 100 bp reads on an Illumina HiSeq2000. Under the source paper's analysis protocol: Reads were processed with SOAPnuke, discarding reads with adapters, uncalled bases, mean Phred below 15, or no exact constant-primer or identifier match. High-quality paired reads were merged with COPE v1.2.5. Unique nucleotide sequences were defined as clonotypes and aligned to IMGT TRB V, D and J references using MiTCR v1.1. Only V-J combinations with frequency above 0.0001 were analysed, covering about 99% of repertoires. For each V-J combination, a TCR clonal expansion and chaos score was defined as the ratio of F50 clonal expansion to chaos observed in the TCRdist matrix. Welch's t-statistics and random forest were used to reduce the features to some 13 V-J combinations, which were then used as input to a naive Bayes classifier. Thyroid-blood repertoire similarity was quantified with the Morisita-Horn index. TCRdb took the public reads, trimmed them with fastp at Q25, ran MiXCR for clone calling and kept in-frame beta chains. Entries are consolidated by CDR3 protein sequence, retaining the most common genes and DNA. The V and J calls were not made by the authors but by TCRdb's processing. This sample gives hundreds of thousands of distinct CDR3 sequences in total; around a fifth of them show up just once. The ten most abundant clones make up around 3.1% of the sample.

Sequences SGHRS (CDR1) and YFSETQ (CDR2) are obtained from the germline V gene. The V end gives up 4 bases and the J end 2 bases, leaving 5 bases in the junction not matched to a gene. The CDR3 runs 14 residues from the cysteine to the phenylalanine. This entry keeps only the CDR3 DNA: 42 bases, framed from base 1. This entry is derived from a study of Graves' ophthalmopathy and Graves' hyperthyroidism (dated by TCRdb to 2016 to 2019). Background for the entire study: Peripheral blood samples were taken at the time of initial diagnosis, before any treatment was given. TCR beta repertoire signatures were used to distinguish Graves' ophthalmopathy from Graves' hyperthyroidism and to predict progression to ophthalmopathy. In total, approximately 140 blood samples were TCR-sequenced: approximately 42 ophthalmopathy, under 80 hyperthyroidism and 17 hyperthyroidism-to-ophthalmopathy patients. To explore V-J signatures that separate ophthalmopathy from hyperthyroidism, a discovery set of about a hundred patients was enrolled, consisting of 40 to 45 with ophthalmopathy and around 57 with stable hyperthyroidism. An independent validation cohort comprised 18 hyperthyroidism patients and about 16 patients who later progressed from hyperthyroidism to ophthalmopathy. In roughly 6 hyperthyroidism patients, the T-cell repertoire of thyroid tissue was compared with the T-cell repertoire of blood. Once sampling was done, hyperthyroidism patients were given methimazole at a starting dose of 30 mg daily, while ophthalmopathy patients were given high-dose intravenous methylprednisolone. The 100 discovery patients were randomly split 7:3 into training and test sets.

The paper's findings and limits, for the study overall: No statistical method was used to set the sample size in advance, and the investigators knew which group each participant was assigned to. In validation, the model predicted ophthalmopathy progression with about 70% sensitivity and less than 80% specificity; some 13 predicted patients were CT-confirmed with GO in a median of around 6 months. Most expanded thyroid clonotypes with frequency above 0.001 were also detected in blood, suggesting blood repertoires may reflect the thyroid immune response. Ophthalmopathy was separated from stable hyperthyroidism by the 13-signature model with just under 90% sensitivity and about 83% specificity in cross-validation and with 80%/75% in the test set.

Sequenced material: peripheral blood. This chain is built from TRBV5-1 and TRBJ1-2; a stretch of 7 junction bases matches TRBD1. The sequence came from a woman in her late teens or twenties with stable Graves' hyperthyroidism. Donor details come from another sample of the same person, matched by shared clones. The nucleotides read TGCGCCAGCAGCACTCAACAGGGGAACTATGGCTACACCTTC. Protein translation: CASSTQQGNYGYTF.